The 21 T cell receptor beta chains below come from one sample, sequenced in a study of shared clonotypes between healthy human individuals (TCRdb year 2020). The method behind the library was the immunoSEQ multiplex PCR assay. TCRdb provides this immuneACCESS table in a form limited to in-frame rearrangements. Some clones are lacking; in checked studies, under half of them reflect an unresolved V gene, and why the rest are absent is not known. For this sample there are 2.3 million or so clones; approximately 95% appear just once. The ten largest clones capture about 0.37% of the sample. The sequencing sample was made of naive CD4+ T cells from PBMCs. The cell subset or site label, read with the paper, signifies: CD45RA+ positively selected. Receptors were obtained from a man younger than 35 in good health. Some clones in this sample may be carry-over from other donors' samples.

This chain joins TRBV28 and TRBJ1-2; D is possibly TRBD1 (6 bases). Germline loops: CDR1 MDHEN, CDR2 SYDVKM. The CDR3 spans 17 residues. Trimming shortened V by 4 bases and J by 4 bases, and 22 bases separated the two germline ends. CDR3 loop: CASSSARRFTGIYGYTF. The CDR3 DNA is TGTGCCAGCAGTTCCGCCCGGAGATTTACAGGGATCTATGGCTACACCTTC.

This clone was observed a handful of times. The genes are TRBV10-3 and TRBJ1-4; D is unclear. The CDR3 is 13 residues long. V gave up 6 bases and J gave up 8 bases, with 13 bases separating them. Germline CDR1 and CDR2: ENHRY and SYGVKD. Written as DNA, the CDR3 is TGTGCCATCAGGGGCGAAGATTACGAAAAACTGTTTTTT. Amino acids: CAIRGEDYEKLFF.

CDR3 in DNA: TGTGCCAGCAGCCCGGAGTTCGGCACAGATACGCAGTATTTT. This translates into CASSPEFGTDTQYF. The chain carries TRBV5-8 and TRBJ2-3; D ambiguous. The germline V gene has CDR1 SGHTS and CDR2 YDEGEE. The ends were cut back, 4 bases at V and 1 base at J, with 10 bases in the middle. The CDR3 spans 14 residues. Based on the CDR3 plus reference TRBV5-8 and TRBJ2-3, the full variable domain is EAGVTQSPTHLIKTRGQQATLRCSPISGHTSVYWYQQALGLGLQFLLWYDEGEERNRGNFPPRFSGRQFPNYSSELNVNALELEDSALYLCASSPEFGTDTQYFGPGTRLTVL.

The V call is TRBV21-1, the J call TRBJ2-2; TRBD2, the table's D call, was not compared with the DNA. TRBV21-1 is a pseudogene. This CDR3 is 22 amino acids long. CDR3 loop: CASSKAVLGLADRNEHTGELFF. The CDR3 nucleotides read TGTGCCAGCAGCAAAGCCGTTTTGGGACTAGCGGACAGAAACGAACACACCGGGGAGCTGTTTTTT.

The chain links TRBV7-6 to TRBJ1-2; 7 bases align to TRBD1. The V segment lost 5 bases and the J segment 8 bases; nucleotides outside the gene matches: 8. The CDR3 has 13 residues. Germline V gene data show CDR1 as SGHVS and CDR2 as FNYEAQ. CDR3 amino acids: CASSPDRVLGYTF. In nucleotides, the CDR3 is TGTGCCAGCAGCCCCGACAGGGTTCTCGGCTACACCTTC.

For the CDR3, the DNA is TGTGCCAGTAGTAGTCTGGAGGGATCACCCCTCCACTTT. It encodes CASSSLEGSPLHF. The V call is TRBV19, the J call TRBJ1-6; D gene uncertain. The CDR3 loop spans 13 amino acids. Germline CDR1 and CDR2: LNHDA and SQIVND (reference sequence). The ends were cut back, 4 bases at V and 10 bases at J, with 11 bases in the middle.

In the case of this clone: Other DNA sequences in this specimen translate into the identical CDR3. The rearrangement links TRBV28 to TRBJ2-5, with D tentatively TRBD2 (6 bases). The CDR3 is made up of 13 amino acids. Trimming removed 3 bases from V and 3 bases from J, with 8 bases in between. Germline V gives CDR1 MDHEN, CDR2 SYDVKM. The CDR3 protein is CASSLTGEETQYF. In nucleotides, the CDR3 is TGTGCCAGCAGTTTGACGGGAGAAGAGACCCAGTACTTC.

This chain links TRBV29-1 with TRBJ1-5; D call uncertain. CDR3 length: 13 amino acids. V lost 0 bases and J lost 6, with 9 bases in between. The germline gives CDR1 SQVTM, CDR2 ANQGSEA. The CDR3 loop reads CSVEDGVGQPQHF. In DNA form, the CDR3 reads TGCAGCGTTGAAGATGGGGTAGGTCAGCCCCAGCATTTT.

The V call is TRBV7-9, the J call TRBJ2-1, with D possibly called TRBD1 or TRBD2 (6 bases each). Germline V gives CDR1 SEHNR, CDR2 FQNEAQ (reference sequence). The ends were cut back, 5 bases at V and 0 bases at J, with 23 bases in the middle. The CDR3 is 19 residues long. CDR3 bases: TGTGCCAGCAGCCCAACGGGGGCCCTTTTCTCGGGCTCCTACAATGAGCAGTTCTTC. It yields the protein CASSPTGALFSGSYNEQFF.

The rearrangement joins TRBV6-1 to TRBJ1-2, with a possible D match to TRBD1 (6 bases). Germline assignment: CDR1 MNHNS and CDR2 SASEGT. V lost 8 bases to trimming and J lost 4 bases, with 8 bases between them. CDR3 length equals 11 residues. The DNA of the CDR3 is TGTGCCAGCGGACAGCTCTATGGCTACACCTTC. The encoded protein is CASGQLYGYTF.

Points on this clone: The same CDR3 arises from other DNA sequences in this sample as well. The rearrangement joins TRBV28 to TRBJ1-4; 10 nucleotides agree with TRBD1. The germline CDR1 and CDR2 sequences are MDHEN and SYDVKM. V trimming: 4 bases; J trimming: 8 bases; junction bases outside the gene matches: 4. The CDR3 has 14 amino acids. For the CDR3, the DNA is TGTGCCAGCAGTTCTCCGGGACAGGGGGAAAAACTGTTTTTT. As protein: CASSSPGQGEKLFF.

The CDR3 loop reads CAISVAKGSADTQYF. The CDR3 DNA is TGTGCCATCAGTGTCGCGAAGGGTTCGGCAGATACGCAGTATTTT. This rearrangement joins TRBV10-3 to TRBJ2-3; D uncertain. Trimming pared 4 bases from V and 4 bases from J, leaving 15 bases between. This CDR3 contains 15 residues. Germline loops: CDR1 ENHRY, CDR2 SYGVKD.

The chain joins TRBV2 to TRBJ2-2; 9 positions match TRBD2. Per the germline V gene, CDR1 is SNHLY and CDR2 is FYNNEI. The junction had 4 bases not matched to a gene; V was cut back by 1 base and J by 7 bases. The CDR3 length is 15 residues. In DNA, the CDR3 is TGTGCCAGCAGTGAAGTAGCGGGAGTCAGCGGGGAGCTGTTTTTT. It is translated as CASSEVAGVSGELFF.

Here the CDR3 DNA reads TGTGCCAGCAGCATGACTAGCGGCCTTTCGCACGAGCAGTACTTC. Translation gives CASSMTSGLSHEQYF. The genes are TRBV6-6 and TRBJ2-7; 9 nucleotides agree with TRBD2. Trimming at V came to 6 bases and at J to 5 bases, leaving 11 bases not matched to a gene. The CDR3 runs to 15 residues. Per the germline V gene, CDR1 is MNHNY and CDR2 is SVGAGI (reference sequence).

This chain joins TRBV5-5 and TRBJ1-5; no clear D. From germline, CDR1 is SGHKS and CDR2 YYEKEE (reference sequence). Trimming left V 4 bases short and J 2 bases short, with 10 bases between. The CDR3 totals 14 residues. This CDR3 is CASSPAAGNQPQHF. CDR3 bases: TGTGCCAGCAGCCCTGCTGCCGGCAATCAGCCCCAGCATTTT. Drawing the rest from reference TRBV5-5 and TRBJ1-5, the complete variable domain is DAGVTQSPTHLIKTRGQQVTLRCSPISGHKSVSWYQQVLGQGPQFIFQYYEKEERGRGNFPDRFSARQFPNYSSELNVNALLLGDSALYLCASSPAAGNQPQHFGDGTRLSIL.

The chain couples TRBV28 to TRBJ1-5, with unresolved D. This CDR3 region has 13 residues. The germline V gene encodes CDR1 MDHEN and CDR2 SYDVKM. Between the trimmed V and J ends, which lost 4 bases and 6 bases, there was a span of 10 bases. For the CDR3, the DNA is TGTGCCAGCAGTTATCGAAGCGGTCAGCCCCAGCATTTT. The encoded protein is CASSYRSGQPQHF.

The chain links TRBV18 to TRBJ2-7; TRBD2 matches 7 bases. Per germline, CDR1 KGHSH and CDR2 LQKENI. The length of the CDR3 is 15 residues. Trimming cost V 3 bases and J 3 bases; bases outside gene matches: 8. This chain's CDR3 is CASSPEAGLGYEQYF. In DNA, the CDR3 is TGTGCCAGCTCACCCGAAGCGGGGTTGGGCTACGAGCAGTACTTC. The complete variable domain, with remaining parts taken from reference TRBV18 and TRBJ2-7, reads NAGVMQNPRHLVRRRGQEARLRCSPMKGHSHVYWYRQLPEEGLKFMVYLQKENIIDESGMPKERFSAEFPKEGPSILRIQQVVRGDSAAYFCASSPEAGLGYEQYFGPGTRLTVT.

Remarks on this clone: The same CDR3 arises from other DNA sequences in this sample as well. The chain joins TRBV4-1 to TRBJ2-3; possibly TRBD1 for D (5 bases). From germline, CDR1 is MGHRA and CDR2 YSYEKL. V was shortened by 0 bases and J by 5 bases, with 6 bases between the two germline ends. The CDR3 totals 13 residues. The CDR3: CASSQDRGDTQYF. In nucleotides, the CDR3 is TGCGCCAGCAGCCAAGATAGGGGAGATACGCAGTATTTT.

The CDR3 region has the DNA TGTGCCAGCAGTGACTTAGCGCGCTCCTACAATGAGCAGTTCTTC. As protein: CASSDLARSYNEQFF. The genes are TRBV2 and TRBJ2-1; a weak D match, TRBD2 (5 bases). CDR1 is SNHLY and CDR2 is FYNNEI in the germline V gene. V gave up 3 bases and J gave up 0 bases, with 9 bases separating them. The CDR3 has 15 residues.

This clone was picked up one time. The chain employs TRBV5-4 and TRBJ1-2; 8 bases are a match to TRBD1. The CDR3 has 16 residues. V gave up 4 bases and J gave up 8 bases; unmatched junction bases: 16. Germline V gene lookup returns CDR1 SGHNT and CDR2 YYREEE (reference sequence). The CDR3 loop is CASSLTLRQGNRGYTF. The CDR3 DNA follows: TGTGCCAGCAGCCTAACCCTCCGACAGGGGAATCGGGGCTACACCTTC.

J is TRBJ2-3 and V is TRBV11-1; 9 bases map to TRBD1. The trim removed 2 bases at V and 4 bases at J, leaving 13 bases unmatched. Germline CDR1 and CDR2: SGHAT and FQDESV (reference sequence). CDR3 length: 18 amino acids. CDR3 sequence: CASSLLVVGTGLSDTQYF. The CDR3, as DNA: TGTGCCAGCAGCTTACTAGTAGTTGGGACAGGGCTATCAGATACGCAGTATTTT.